Below, 10 T cell receptor beta chains from the same sample are listed, as sequenced in a study of CD8 T cells in ankylosing spondylitis. TCRdb called the 5' RACE reads again in MiXCR, with one record for every CDR3 protein. The repertoire holds around 150,000 distinct CDR3 sequences, with roughly an eighth as singletons. The sequenced sample consisted of blood, either unsorted or a sorted T cell fraction (not recorded which). These receptors were taken from a female donor with ankylosing spondylitis or in good health (not recorded which).

The sample holds many counts of this clonotype. The chain combines TRBV7-2 with TRBJ2-3, with D possibly being TRBD1 or TRBD2 (5 bases each). Between the trimmed V and J ends, which lost 6 bases and 0 bases, there was a span of 10 bases. The CDR3 sequence is 14 residues long. The germline gives CDR1 SGHTA, CDR2 FQGNSA. This CDR3 reads CASRGRVSTDTQYF. The DNA of the CDR3 is TGTGCCAGCAGGGGACGAGTGAGCACAGATACGCAGTATTTT. Filled out from reference TRBV7-2 and TRBJ2-3, the complete variable domain reads GAGVSQSPSNKVTEKGKDVELRCDPISGHTALYWYRQSLGQGLEFLIYFQGNSAPDKSGLPSDRFSAERTGGSVSTLTIQRTQQEDSAVYLCASRGRVSTDTQYFGPGTRLTVL.

This clonotype was seen ten or more times. V and J are TRBV7-8 and TRBJ2-2; weak D call: TRBD2 (5 bases). CDR1 and CDR2 from the germline V gene are SGHVS and FQNEAQ. The CDR3 is 16 residues long. Trimming pared 0 bases from V and 0 bases from J, leaving 8 bases between. This chain's CDR3 is CASSLAAGTNTGELFF. CDR3 nucleotides: TGTGCCAGCAGCTTAGCTGCCGGGACGAACACCGGGGAGCTGTTTTTT.

This clonotype was detected ten times or more. The genes are TRBV20-1 and TRBJ1-2; D gene ambiguous. V lost 4 bases to trimming and J lost 4 bases, with 13 bases between them. Looked up from germline, CDR1 is DFQATT and CDR2 is SNEGSKA (reference sequence). The CDR3 contains 13 residues. The CDR3 sequence is CSAIRGAGYGYTF. CDR3 in DNA: TGCAGTGCTATCCGTGGCGCGGGCTATGGCTACACCTTC.

This clonotype was seen many times. This chain joins TRBV5-1 and TRBJ2-2, with D hard to call. The CDR3 is made up of 15 amino acids. V lost 0 bases and J lost 0, with 6 bases in between. From germline, CDR1 is SGHRS and CDR2 YFSETQ. CDR3 sequence reads: CASSLGHANTGELFF. The CDR3 DNA reads TGCGCCAGCAGCTTGGGACATGCGAACACCGGGGAGCTGTTTTTT.

This clonotype was detected a few times. CDR3 sequence (DNA): TGTGCCAGCAGCACCCCGACAGGCCCAGGCTACACCTTC. This translates into CASSTPTGPGYTF. The chain combines TRBV5-5 with TRBJ1-2; possibly TRBD1 for D (6 bases). CDR1 and CDR2 (germline): SGHKS, YYEKEE (reference sequence). The CDR3 contains 13 residues. The V end was cut by 4 bases, the J end by 8 bases, with 15 bases between.

This clonotype was seen repeatedly, ten times or more. This chain links TRBV20-1 with TRBJ2-1; 8 nucleotides line up with TRBD2. Germline V gene lookup returns CDR1 DFQATT and CDR2 SNEGSKA (reference sequence). The CDR3 has 13 residues. J gave up 6 bases and V 3 bases, and 4 bases lay outside the gene matches. In DNA form, the CDR3 reads TGCAGTGCTAGCGGGAGGGCCTTCAATGAGCAGTTCTTC. Its protein product is CSASGRAFNEQFF.

This clonotype was observed at least ten times. V usage is TRBV15 and J usage is TRBJ1-4; D gene ambiguous. This CDR3 has 13 amino acids. The V end lost 0 bases, the J end lost 11 bases, and 10 bases lay between the germline ends. Germline assignment: CDR1 LNHNV and CDR2 YYDKDF (reference sequence). CDR3 in DNA: TGTGCCACCAGCAGAGAGACGGTCGGCAAACTGTTTTTT. It codes for CATSRETVGKLFF. The whole variable domain, filled in from reference TRBV15 and TRBJ1-4, reads DAMVIQNPRYQVTQFGKPVTLSCSQTLNHNVMYWYQQKSSQAPKLLFHYYDKDFNNEADTPDNFQSRRPNTSFCFLDIRSPGLGDTAMYLCATSRETVGKLFFGSGTQLSVL.

The table lists this clonotype with a few counts. V and J are TRBV20-1 and TRBJ2-5; D unresolved. V shed 1 base and J shed 3 bases, with 15 bases lying between them. The germline gives CDR1 DFQATT, CDR2 SNEGSKA (reference sequence). The CDR3 spans 15 residues. Here the CDR3 DNA reads TGCAGTGCTAGAGCCTGGCAGGTTCGGGAAGAGACCCAGTACTTC. Encoded protein: CSARAWQVREETQYF.

For the CDR3, the DNA is TGCAGCGTTGCCGGGAATCACTACAATGAGCAGTTCTTC. Translation gives CSVAGNHYNEQFF. The V call is TRBV29-1, the J call TRBJ2-1; a weak D match, TRBD2 (5 bases). The CDR3 totals 13 residues. Germline CDR1 and CDR2: SQVTM and ANQGSEA. Trimming left V 4 bases short and J 3 bases short, with 10 bases between.

The chain combines TRBV19 with TRBJ2-2; D ambiguous. The CDR3 runs 11 residues. Per germline, CDR1 LNHDA and CDR2 SQIVND (reference sequence). With 6 bases removed from V and 4 bases from J, the gap between germline ends came to 3 bases. CDR3 DNA sequence: TGTGCCAGTAGGGTCACCGGGGAGCTGTTTTTT. It translates to CASRVTGELFF.